This is a list of T cell receptor beta chains from one sample in a study of blood T cell repertoires in COVID-19. Clones were sequenced by immunoSEQ multiplex PCR, and TCRdb holds only the in-frame ones, with some missing. The sample contains 350,000 or so clones, about 86% of which appear only once. The sequenced material came from PBMCs or T cells enriched from blood (not recorded which). The origin of the receptors is a woman aged 40 to 55 with acute COVID-19. Both conserved end residues are part of each CDR3.

v_call: TRBV19; j_call: TRBJ2-3; cdr3_aa: CASSGGKDTQYF
v_call: TRBV6-5; j_call: TRBJ1-2; cdr3_aa: CASVGSTHSNYGYTF
v_call: TRBV7-8; j_call: TRBJ2-6; cdr3_aa: CASSRHGQGATAANVLTF
v_call: TRBV3-1/TRBV3-2; j_call: TRBJ2-5; cdr3_aa: CASSQGTAQMEETQYF
v_call: TRBV2; j_call: TRBJ2-1; cdr3_aa: CASGDRVPYNEQFF
v_call: TRBV21-1; j_call: TRBJ2-5; cdr3_aa: CASSKDPGQGRRETQYF
v_call: TRBV19; j_call: TRBJ2-2; cdr3_aa: CASSIVRREQSAELFF
v_call: TRBV7-3; j_call: TRBJ1-1; cdr3_aa: CASSSQSVLSEAFF
v_call: TRBV5-4; j_call: TRBJ2-3; cdr3_aa: CASSRPGQGPADTQYF
v_call: TRBV10-3; j_call: TRBJ1-1; cdr3_aa: CAISPTTGSNTEAFF
v_call: TRBV19; j_call: TRBJ1-6; cdr3_aa: CASSTKDRVVSSPLHF
v_call: TRBV10-3; j_call: TRBJ2-1; cdr3_aa: CAIRPTSAGHNEQFF
v_call: TRBV2; j_call: TRBJ1-5; cdr3_aa: CASSQTGVSQPQHF
v_call: TRBV27; j_call: TRBJ2-5; cdr3_aa: CASSSGQGRETQYF
v_call: TRBV28; j_call: TRBJ2-1; cdr3_aa: CASSLRGETYNEQFF
v_call: TRBV7-8; j_call: TRBJ1-2; cdr3_aa: CASSQGDTYGYTF
v_call: TRBV5-6; j_call: TRBJ2-7; cdr3_aa: CASSSLRDRGPEQYF
v_call: TRBV5-4; j_call: TRBJ2-7; cdr3_aa: CASSLGQTGSSNEQYF
v_call: TRBV19; j_call: TRBJ1-2; cdr3_aa: CASSDPGQGLDGYTF
v_call: TRBV11-3; j_call: TRBJ2-1; cdr3_aa: CASSLGGAYNEQFF
v_call: TRBV9; j_call: TRBJ2-7; cdr3_aa: CASSVAPGQGYEQYF
v_call: TRBV9; j_call: TRBJ2-5; cdr3_aa: CASSVGSGLQETQYF
v_call: TRBV5-1; j_call: TRBJ2-4; cdr3_aa: CASSWATRDTFKNIQYF
v_call: TRBV6-5; j_call: TRBJ2-3; cdr3_aa: CANGQGASDTQYF
v_call: TRBV3-1/TRBV3-2; j_call: TRBJ2-5; cdr3_aa: CASSHSGPLETQYF
v_call: TRBV28; j_call: TRBJ1-4; cdr3_aa: CASRGGGIEKLFF
v_call: TRBV29-1; j_call: TRBJ1-2; cdr3_aa: CSVDGTGSRDGYTF
v_call: TRBV3-1/TRBV3-2; j_call: TRBJ2-3; cdr3_aa: CASSQDLTDTQYF
v_call: TRBV29-1; j_call: TRBJ1-1; cdr3_aa: CSVVVRGRNTEAFF
v_call: TRBV3-1/TRBV3-2; j_call: TRBJ2-4; cdr3_aa: CASSQRDGKNIQYF
v_call: TRBV5-4; j_call: TRBJ2-1; cdr3_aa: CASSFYGGDEQFF
v_call: TRBV5-1; j_call: TRBJ1-3; cdr3_aa: CASSGDSRSGNTIYF
v_call: TRBV7-2; j_call: TRBJ2-7; cdr3_aa: CASSLDGVNYYEQYF
v_call: TRBV4-3; j_call: TRBJ2-7; cdr3_aa: CASSQRGDRSSYEQYF
v_call: TRBV4-2; j_call: TRBJ2-6; cdr3_aa: CASSHNPGSGGRSGANVLTF
v_call: TRBV3-1/TRBV3-2; j_call: TRBJ2-2; cdr3_aa: CASSQDAVNKLFF
v_call: TRBV7-2; j_call: TRBJ2-5; cdr3_aa: CASSFQSGEETQYF
v_call: TRBV6-1; j_call: TRBJ2-6; cdr3_aa: CASSEDSSGANVLTF
v_call: TRBV27; j_call: TRBJ1-1; cdr3_aa: CASRDRGLNTEAFF
v_call: TRBV2; j_call: TRBJ2-1; cdr3_aa: CASSEQGIRDEQFF